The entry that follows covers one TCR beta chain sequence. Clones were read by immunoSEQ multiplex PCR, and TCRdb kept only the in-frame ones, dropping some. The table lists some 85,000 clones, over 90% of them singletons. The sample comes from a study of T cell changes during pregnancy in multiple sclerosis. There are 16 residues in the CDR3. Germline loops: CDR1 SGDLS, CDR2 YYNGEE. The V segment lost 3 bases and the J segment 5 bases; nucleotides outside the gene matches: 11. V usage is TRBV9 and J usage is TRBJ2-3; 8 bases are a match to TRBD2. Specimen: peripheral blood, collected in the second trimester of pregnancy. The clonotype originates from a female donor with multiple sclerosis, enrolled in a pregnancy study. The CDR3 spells CASSALTAGVIDTQYF. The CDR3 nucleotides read TGTGCCAGCAGCGCCCTGACAGCGGGAGTAATAGATACGCAGTATTTT.